A selection of T cell receptor beta chains follows, all from one sample in a study of breast tumors, draining lymph nodes, adjacent tissues. Each CDR3 protein is one row after TCRdb ran MiXCR on the multiplex PCR reads. Found here are fewer than 15,000 distinct CDR3 sequences, around three fifths of them singletons; the top ten hold under 55%. The sequenced sample consisted of tumor-adjacent breast tissue. These receptors were taken from a female donor with breast cancer. Some clones in this sample may be carry-over from other donors' samples. CDR3s leave out the opening cysteine and the closing phenylalanine or tryptophan.

j_call	v_call	cdr3_aa
TRBJ2-6	TRBV11-2	ASSIPRTGTGGPGANVLT
TRBJ1-1	TRBV28	ASRDVNTEAF
TRBJ2-7	TRBV12-3/TRBV12-4	ASSNQGAVEQY
TRBJ2-1	TRBV7-3	ASSPGLNEQF
TRBJ1-2	TRBV28	ASRRDFKRNYGYT
TRBJ1-2	TRBV2	ASSVSPRDYGYT
TRBJ1-4	TRBV20-1	SAGGATNEKLF
TRBJ1-2	TRBV29-1	SVGTDNYGYT
TRBJ2-5	TRBV5-8	ASSGGLQARETQY
TRBJ2-7	TRBV12-3/TRBV12-4	ASSPSPGLSLY
TRBJ1-3	TRBV20-1	SARTGGDSGNTIY
TRBJ1-2	TRBV7-3	ASSPSGADYGYT
TRBJ1-1	TRBV18	ASSRDLPDAF
TRBJ2-3	TRBV7-6	ASSLAVAGLKADTQY
TRBJ2-1	TRBV7-2	ASSLQLGGLRGEQF
TRBJ2-3	TRBV7-3	ATGFGGAGDTQY
TRBJ1-1	TRBV6-5	ASSMRSGVSEAF
TRBJ2-7	TRBV7-3	ASSAQGKGLDEQY
TRBJ2-5	TRBV5-1	ASSLSAAQETQY
TRBJ2-1	TRBV20-1	STADLAVEAHEQF
TRBJ1-6	TRBV5-4	ASSRRTEPLH
TRBJ1-4	TRBV10-3	AISESNNNEKLF
TRBJ2-7	TRBV5-1	ASSSAGHSSYEQY
TRBJ2-1	TRBV7-9	ASSAIDNEQF
TRBJ1-5	TRBV12-3/TRBV12-4	ASRGTGNQPQH
TRBJ1-4	TRBV5-1	ASSPGWGTNEKLF
TRBJ2-2	TRBV20-1	SARDSHAGELF
TRBJ2-5	TRBV2	ASTLGVYG
TRBJ1-6	TRBV20-1	SARRAGSSYNSPLH
TRBJ1-2	TRBV19	ASSIALTGTGGGHGYT
TRBJ2-7	TRBV2	ASSVSTSGETDYEQY
TRBJ2-7	TRBV6-2/TRBV6-3	ASSYPTNNQGPSYEQY
TRBJ2-3	TRBV5-1	ASSGLAANPDTQY
TRBJ2-1	TRBV4-3	ASSQSARSYNEQF
TRBJ2-7	TRBV5-6	ASSLAVGGNSYEQY
TRBJ1-2	TRBV4-2	ASSQDRDRSLGYT
TRBJ2-3	TRBV10-1	ASSDTGTDTQY
TRBJ2-7	TRBV29-1	SVRASGHSYEQY
TRBJ2-7	TRBV10-2	ASSEGGGRSGQS
TRBJ2-1	TRBV20-1	SPTLAGAPNEQF
TRBJ2-3	TRBV9	ASSVGSGGAGRGDTQY
TRBJ1-5	TRBV29-1	SVTQGNGNQPQH
TRBJ2-1	TRBV10-1	ASSSPTGSQF
TRBJ1-2	TRBV7-2	ASNLRQQGAGYT
TRBJ1-1	TRBV28	ASSLEVLPNTEAF
TRBJ1-5	TRBV24-1	ATSDLRTFQPQH
TRBJ2-3	TRBV19	ASSMSASTDTQY
TRBJ1-6	TRBV14	ASSQGKGTGRSPLH
TRBJ1-5	TRBV20-1	SAVGPNQPQH
TRBJ1-2	TRBV7-3	ASSLIAGIGYT
TRBJ1-4	TRBV15	ATSRDLAGENEKLF
TRBJ2-3	TRBV7-9	ASSLSGGPDTQY
TRBJ1-3	TRBV2	AIGQGAGNTIY
TRBJ2-3	TRBV7-2	ASRPLITSDTQY